This TCR beta chain stems from a study of blood T cell repertoires in COVID-19. In the authors' workflow: Amplification of reference gene primers provided the estimated nucleated cell counts. Sequencing used immunoSEQ multiplex PCR; TCRdb keeps in-frame clones, though not all of them. V and J calls plus clone size are reproduced from that table; the DNA served to infer D and trimming. This table has about 88,000 clones, around nine tenths appearing once. V lost 2 bases to trimming and J lost 10 bases; unmatched junction nucleotides: 11. Germline V gene data show CDR1 as LNHNV and CDR2 as YYDKDF (reference sequence). The CDR3 has 15 residues.

The chain combines TRBV15 with TRBJ1-5; TRBD1 matches at 7 bases. The receptor was derived from a woman aged 80 or over with acute or convalescent COVID-19. Sequenced: peripheral blood. The CDR3 loop reads CATSRRLTGQEPQHF. The DNA for the CDR3 is TGTGCCACCAGCAGACGATTGACAGGGCAAGAACCCCAGCATTTT.